Listed below are T cell receptor beta chains from one sample, sequenced in a study of cytomegalovirus exposure and HLA in healthy donors. Method: immunoSEQ multiplex PCR; TCRdb's copy keeps in-frame clones and lacks some. The sample yields approximately 170,000 clones, roughly 80% seen once. What was sequenced was PBMCs. The receptors were sampled from a woman in her late teens or twenties in good health and CMV-seronegative. The CDR3 runs from the conserved cysteine through the conserved F or W. The D gene is left open where the match is weak. Clone size appears in some rows only: once, few, many, or a class for an expanded clone.

j_call clone_size v_call d_call cdr3_aa cdr3_nt
TRBJ2-7 . TRBV2 TRBD1 CASREGAGEQYF TGTGCCAGCAGAGAGGGGGCAGGGGAGCAGTACTTC
TRBJ2-1 once TRBV15 TRBD2 CATSKREGGEQFF TGTGCCACCAGCAAGCGGGAGGGAGGTGAGCAGTTCTTC
TRBJ1-1 . TRBV19 TRBD1 CASRTGRWNTEAFF TGTGCCAGTCGGACAGGGCGCTGGAACACTGAAGCTTTCTTT
TRBJ2-7 . TRBV19 TRBD1 CASSPGGNYEQYF TGTGCCAGTAGTCCAGGGGGCAACTACGAGCAGTACTTC
TRBJ2-1 . TRBV4-1 TRBD1 CASSSGQGVGNEQFF TGCGCCAGCAGCTCGGGACAGGGAGTGGGCAATGAGCAGTTCTTC
TRBJ2-7 . TRBV2 . CASLEGRYEQYF TGTGCCAGCTTGGAGGGGAGGTACGAGCAGTACTTC
TRBJ2-1 . TRBV28 . CASLLSGGNNEQFF TGTGCCAGCCTACTCAGTGGCGGAAACAATGAGCAGTTCTTC
TRBJ2-7 . TRBV14 . CASSHLAGEQYF TGTGCCAGCAGCCATCTGGCGGGGGAGCAGTACTTC
TRBJ2-3 . TRBV18 . CASSPSGDTQYF TGTGCCAGCTCACCAAGCGGGGATACGCAGTATTTT
TRBJ1-5 . TRBV9 TRBD1 CASSAGTANQPQHF TGTGCCAGCAGCGCCGGGACAGCCAATCAGCCCCAGCATTTT
TRBJ1-5 . TRBV21-1 . CASSRGTNDFQPQHF TGTGCCAGCAGCAGAGGGACAAATGATTTTCAGCCCCAGCATTTT
TRBJ2-7 . TRBV4-2 . CASSQGGQLHEQYF TGTGCCAGCAGCCAAGGAGGACAGTTACACGAGCAGTACTTC
TRBJ2-3 once TRBV5-1 . CASSLVGAGDTQYF TGCGCCAGCAGCTTGGTGGGGGCCGGTGATACGCAGTATTTT
TRBJ2-2 . TRBV6-5 TRBD1 CASSRDRGNTGELFF TGTGCCAGCAGCAGGGACAGGGGGAACACCGGGGAGCTGTTTTTT
TRBJ2-1 . TRBV27 TRBD1 CASSWGQGTNEQFF TGTGCCAGCAGTTGGGGACAGGGAACGAATGAGCAGTTCTTC
TRBJ2-7 once TRBV29-1 TRBD1 CSVERVAGGSTYEQYF TGCAGCGTTGAACGAGTGGCAGGGGGATCAACCTACGAGCAGTACTTC
TRBJ1-4 . TRBV5-1 TRBD1 CASSGTGSTNEKLFF TGCGCCAGCAGCGGGACAGGGTCAACTAATGAAAAACTGTTTTTT
TRBJ2-2 . TRBV5-1 TRBD2 CASSPQASGNTGELFF TGCGCCAGCAGCCCCCAGGCTAGCGGAAACACCGGGGAGCTGTTTTTT
TRBJ2-3 . TRBV29-1 . CSGGLPADTQYF TGCAGCGGCGGATTACCCGCAGATACGCAGTATTTT
TRBJ1-6 . TRBV27 TRBD1 CASSSLPGQRAVHNSPLHF TGTGCCAGCAGTTCCTTACCGGGACAGCGAGCCGTTCATAATTCACCCCTCCACTTT
TRBJ1-6 . TRBV19 . CASSTAGNSPLHF TGTGCCAGTAGTACCGCGGGTAATTCACCCCTCCACTTT
TRBJ2-2 once TRBV5-1 . CASSLAGNTGELFF TGCGCCAGCAGCTTGGCAGGAAACACCGGGGAGCTGTTTTTT
TRBJ2-7 . TRBV28 . CASYNAYEQYF TGTGCCAGCTACAACGCCTACGAGCAGTACTTC
TRBJ1-3 . TRBV20-1 . CSGATGNTIYF TGCAGTGGAGCCACTGGAAACACCATATATTTT
TRBJ2-3 . TRBV5-6 TRBD2 CASSLGGSSTDTQYF TGTGCCAGCAGCTTGGGCGGGAGTAGCACAGATACGCAGTATTTT
TRBJ2-5 . TRBV19 . CASSARLYQETQYF TGTGCCAGTTCCGCAAGACTCTACCAAGAGACCCAGTACTTC
TRBJ1-2 . TRBV19 . CASITAGTSYGYTF TGTGCCAGCATAACCGCCGGGACTTCCTATGGCTACACCTTC
TRBJ2-5 . TRBV30 . CAWSVPIRSGLGETQYF TGTGCCTGGAGTGTCCCGATCCGATCGGGGTTGGGGGAGACCCAGTACTTC
TRBJ1-6 . TRBV6-1 . CASSEQGRNSPLHF TGTGCCAGCAGTGAGCAGGGGCGGAATTCACCCCTCCACTTT
TRBJ1-3 . TRBV4-1 . CASSQGQYSGNTIYF TGCGCCAGCAGCCAAGGACAGTACTCTGGAAACACCATATATTTT
TRBJ2-1 few TRBV19 TRBD2 CASSFAGVSNEQFF TGTGCCAGTAGTTTTGCGGGAGTAAGCAATGAGCAGTTCTTC
TRBJ2-7 . TRBV6-5 . CASKGRDSYEQYF TGTGCCAGCAAGGGCCGGGACTCCTACGAGCAGTACTTC
TRBJ2-1 . TRBV27 TRBD2 CASSLWASGNNEQFF TGTGCCAGCAGTTTATGGGCTAGCGGGAACAATGAGCAGTTCTTC
TRBJ2-3 . TRBV7-6 . CASSPGNTQYF TGTGCCAGCAGCCCAGGAAATACGCAGTATTTT
TRBJ2-3 . TRBV5-5 TRBD2 CASSAPGLAGGPSTDTQYF TGTGCCAGCAGCGCCCCGGGACTAGCGGGAGGGCCCTCCACAGATACGCAGTATTTT
TRBJ1-4 few TRBV5-6 TRBD1 CASRKTGNNEKLFF TGTGCCAGCAGAAAGACAGGGAATAATGAAAAACTGTTTTTT
TRBJ2-7 . TRBV5-1 . CASSLQPRYEQYF TGCGCCAGCAGCTTACAGCCAAGGTACGAGCAGTACTTC
TRBJ2-7 few TRBV4-2 TRBD1 CASSQTGTENYYEQYF TGTGCCAGCAGCCAGACCGGGACAGAGAATTACTACGAGCAGTACTTC
TRBJ1-1 . TRBV9 . CASSLGGLGLGTEAFF TGTGCCAGCAGCCTCGGCGGTCTGGGGCTTGGGACTGAAGCTTTCTTT
TRBJ2-5 . TRBV2 . CASSERLRGVKETQYF TGTGCCAGCAGTGAACGGCTTCGCGGGGTTAAGGAGACCCAGTACTTC
TRBJ1-3 . TRBV28 TRBD1 CASSSHAGTANTIYF TGTGCCAGCAGTTCTCACGCCGGGACAGCAAACACCATATATTTT
TRBJ2-7 . TRBV4-1 . CASSQDTGEQYF TGCGCCAGCAGCCAAGATACGGGAGAGCAGTACTTC
TRBJ2-5 . TRBV5-1 TRBD1 CASSLGVGQGVMETQYF TGCGCCAGCAGCTTGGGGGTCGGACAGGGGGTTATGGAGACCCAGTACTTC
TRBJ1-3 . TRBV11-2 TRBD1 CASSYHRGAGNTIYF TGTGCCAGCAGCTATCACAGGGGTGCTGGAAACACCATATATTTT
TRBJ1-5 . TRBV11-2 . CASSFQGVNQPQHF TGTGCCAGCAGCTTCCAGGGCGTTAATCAGCCCCAGCATTTT
TRBJ1-4 . TRBV6-5 TRBD1 CASSYSSGQGGEKLFF TGTGCCAGCAGTTACAGTTCGGGACAGGGCGGTGAAAAACTGTTTTTT
TRBJ1-1 . TRBV4-1 . CASSQEANTEAFF TGTGCCAGCAGCCAAGAGGCGAACACTGAAGCTTTCTTT
TRBJ2-4 . TRBV7-2 . CASSPAAGRDIQYF TGTGCCAGCAGCCCCGCGGCGGGAAGGGACATTCAGTACTTC
TRBJ2-7 few TRBV27 . CASQETQTSYEQYF TGTGCCAGCCAAGAAACCCAAACCTCGTACGAGCAGTACTTC
TRBJ2-1 . TRBV5-6 . CASSFGQTYNEQFF TGTGCCAGCAGCTTCGGACAGACCTACAATGAGCAGTTCTTC
TRBJ2-7 . TRBV27 TRBD1 CASSPRQGSYEQYF TGTGCCAGCAGCCCTCGACAGGGGAGCTACGAGCAGTACTTC
TRBJ1-1 . TRBV9 . CASSVARENTEAFF TGTGCCAGCAGCGTAGCTCGGGAGAACACTGAAGCTTTCTTT
TRBJ2-7 . TRBV15 . CATSRDRDEQYF TGTGCCACCAGCAGAGATAGAGACGAGCAGTACTTC